A selection of T cell receptor beta chains follows, all from one sample in a study of CD8 T cells in ankylosing spondylitis. TCRdb independently ran MiXCR on the 5' RACE reads; one entry per CDR3 protein. In the table there are roughly 370,000 distinct CDR3 sequences, about 22% of which are singletons. Sequencing was carried out using blood, either unsorted or a sorted T cell fraction (not recorded which). Receptors were obtained from a male donor with ankylosing spondylitis. The CDR3 runs from the conserved cysteine through the conserved F or W. D genes are given only for firm matches. For some rows the clone size is stated as once, few or many, or as a class when expanded; others skip it.

j_gene | v_gene | d_gene | abundance | CDR3nt | CDR3aa
TRBJ1-2 | TRBV29-1 | TRBD1 | few | TGCAGCGCGGACAGGGATTATGGCTACACCTTC | CSADRDYGYTF
TRBJ2-3 | TRBV20-1 | - | - | TGCAGTGCAACCCGGGACCGAAGCACAGATACGCAGTATTTT | CSATRDRSTDTQYF
TRBJ2-5 | TRBV5-1 | TRBD2 | few | TGCGCCAGCAGCTTTGCGGGGGTCCAAGAGACCCAGTACTTC | CASSFAGVQETQYF
TRBJ2-1 | TRBV29-1 | - | few | TGCAGCGTTCGGGAATTGGTCAATGAGCAGTTCTTC | CSVRELVNEQFF
TRBJ2-2 | TRBV2 | - | - | TGTGCCAGCAAGGTTCCCGGGGAGCTGTTTTTT | CASKVPGELFF
TRBJ1-1 | TRBV20-1 | - | few | TGCAGTGCCACTAGACAGTCGACCGCTGAAGCTTTCTTT | CSATRQSTAEAFF
TRBJ2-5 | TRBV7-9 | TRBD1 | once | TGTGCCAGCAGCTTAGTTCCCGGGACAGAGCAAGAGACCCAGTACTTC | CASSLVPGTEQETQYF
TRBJ1-2 | TRBV7-2 | TRBD1 | - | TGTGCCAGCAGCTTGGGGGGACAGGGGGCAATTAACTATGGCTACACCTTC | CASSLGGQGAINYGYTF
TRBJ2-1 | TRBV30 | TRBD2 | - | TGTGCCTGGAGTGCTCTACTAGCGGGGAATGAGCAGTTCTTC | CAWSALLAGNEQFF
TRBJ2-2 | TRBV11-2 | - | - | TGTGCCAGCAGCTACCTAGCTTCGAACACCGGGGAGCTGTTTTTT | CASSYLASNTGELFF
TRBJ2-3 | TRBV7-2 | TRBD2 | few | TGTGCCAGCAGCTTAGTTACTAGCGCAGCAGATACGCAGTATTTT | CASSLVTSAADTQYF
TRBJ2-5 | TRBV6-5 | - | - | TGTGCCAGCAGTTACGGGTCAGGACAAGAGACCCAGTACTTC | CASSYGSGQETQYF
TRBJ1-1 | TRBV12-3/TRBV12-4 | - | - | TGTGCCAGAAGTTGGGAGAGCGGGGTGGCTTTCTTT | CARSWESGVAFF
TRBJ1-1 | TRBV20-1 | - | few | TGCAGTGCTACCTCTTGGACAGCGGAGGTGAACACTGAAGCTTTCTTT | CSATSWTAEVNTEAFF
TRBJ2-7 | TRBV5-1 | TRBD2 | many | TGCGCCAGCAGCTCAAGTCCACTAGCGGGAGGGGCCTACGAGCAGTACTTC | CASSSSPLAGGAYEQYF
TRBJ2-1 | TRBV2 | - | - | TGTGCCAGCAGTGACAGGGGCTCCCTTTACAATGAGCAGTTCTTC | CASSDRGSLYNEQFF
TRBJ2-1 | TRBV28 | - | - | TGTGCCAGCTACTCGGAAGGGGGGAGCTCCTACAATGAGCAGTTCTTC | CASYSEGGSSYNEQFF
TRBJ2-1 | TRBV20-1 | - | many | TGCAGTGCGCCGTCAGCGACACAAACCTACAATGAGCAGTTCTTC | CSAPSATQTYNEQFF